Listed below are T cell receptor beta chains from one sample, sequenced in a study of blood T cell repertoires in COVID-19. Profiling relied on immunoSEQ multiplex PCR, and the TCRdb table lists in-frame clones only, not all of them. The sample lists roughly 500,000 clones; 70% to 90% were seen once. Sequenced material: peripheral blood. These TCRs come from a human donor in a cohort sampled during active COVID-19. CDR3s include the opening cysteine and the closing phenylalanine or tryptophan. A D gene is named only where the DNA matches it firmly. Clone size, where shown, is once, few, many, or a class for clones that have expanded.

TGTGCCAGCAGCTTGGACCTAGCGGTTCCTGGGAGTACGCAGTATTTT CASSLDLAVPGSTQYF TRBJ2-3 . TRBD2 TRBV5-5
TGTGCCAGCATCCCAAGGGGTCCTGGAAACACCATATATTTT CASIPRGPGNTIYF TRBJ1-3 . . TRBV6-5
TGCGCCAGCAGCTTGGGAGTACGGCAGGGGAGAGGAGCTTTCTTT CASSLGVRQGRGAFF TRBJ1-1 . . TRBV5-1
TGCGCCAGCAGCCAGGAGGGACTAGGGGGCACAGATACGCAGTATTTT CASSQEGLGGTDTQYF TRBJ2-3 once TRBD2 TRBV4-3
TGTGCCAGTAGGGAACAGGGAGATGAGGAATATGGCTACACCTTC CASREQGDEEYGYTF TRBJ1-2 . . TRBV19
TGTGCCAGCACGGGGGGCAACTATGGCTACACCTTC CASTGGNYGYTF TRBJ1-2 once . TRBV6-6
TGTGCCAGCATCCAGGCGGGAACCTACGAGCAGTACTTC CASIQAGTYEQYF TRBJ2-7 . . TRBV3-1/TRBV3-2
TGTGCCACCGTCGACAGGGGCGAGCAGTACTTC CATVDRGEQYF TRBJ2-7 . TRBD1 TRBV28
TGTGCCAGCAGCTTGGGAAGTCGGGTCCCTATGAACACTGAAGCTTTCTTT CASSLGSRVPMNTEAFF TRBJ1-1 . . TRBV5-8
TGTGCCAGCAGCCCATGGGGGCAGGGCGACTATGGCTACACCTTC CASSPWGQGDYGYTF TRBJ1-2 . . TRBV3-1/TRBV3-2
TGTGCCAGCAGAACCGGGACAGGGATCTCTGGGGCCAACGTCCTGACTTTC CASRTGTGISGANVLTF TRBJ2-6 once TRBD1 TRBV7-3
TGTGCCAGCAGCCGGAACAGTGGGAGAAGAGGCACTGAAGCTTTCTTT CASSRNSGRRGTEAFF TRBJ1-1 . . TRBV28
TGTGCCAGCTCACCAGTGGGACAGGGCGAGACCCAGTACTTC CASSPVGQGETQYF TRBJ2-5 . TRBD1 TRBV18
TGTGCCAGCAGCTTAACTCTAGCGGGAGACGAGCAGTACTTC CASSLTLAGDEQYF TRBJ2-7 . TRBD2 TRBV7-3
TGTGCCAGCAGTTACGGGCCCTCAAGTGGCACTGAAGCTTTCTTT CASSYGPSSGTEAFF TRBJ1-1 . . TRBV6-5
TGCGCCGCTGGGACAGTGAACACTGAAGCTTTCTTT CAAGTVNTEAFF TRBJ1-1 few TRBD1 TRBV4-1
TGCGCCAGCAGGGCTTCTTGGCGGATCCGCACAGATACGCAGTATTTT CASRASWRIRTDTQYF TRBJ2-3 . . TRBV5-1
TGTGCCAGCAGCCTCGCCAGGAACACTGAAGCTTTCTTT CASSLARNTEAFF TRBJ1-1 few . TRBV7-6
TGTGCCATCAGTGAGCCGGGGGGTGGTGAGCAGTTCTTC CAISEPGGGEQFF TRBJ2-1 . TRBD2 TRBV10-3
TGTGCCAGCAGTCGGGACAGCTTAAATCAGCCCCAGCATTTT CASSRDSLNQPQHF TRBJ1-5 once TRBD1 TRBV6-5
TGTGCCAGCAGTTTATTTCGGGGACTAGCGGGCAATGAGCAGTTCTTC CASSLFRGLAGNEQFF TRBJ2-1 . TRBD2 TRBV27
TGCAGTGCAACGACAGCGGGTGGCTACACCTTC CSATTAGGYTF TRBJ1-2 . . TRBV20-1
TGTGCCAGCAGCCCTCGAGACAGGGACTATAATTCACCCCTCCACTTT CASSPRDRDYNSPLHF TRBJ1-6 . TRBD1 TRBV9
TGTGCCAGCAGTCCACGGACAGGTTTGAGGTACACCTTC CASSPRTGLRYTF TRBJ1-2 . TRBD1 TRBV28
TGTGCCAGCAGCTTAATGGGACAGGGTACAGATACGCAGTATTTT CASSLMGQGTDTQYF TRBJ2-3 . TRBD1 TRBV7-3
TGTGCCAGCAGCACTTCCGGGACAGGGTTTAAAGGCTACACCTTC CASSTSGTGFKGYTF TRBJ1-2 . TRBD1 TRBV7-3
TGCGCCAGCAGCCAAGATCTCGGCGGGAGGGGCGGGGAGACCCAGTACTTC CASSQDLGGRGGETQYF TRBJ2-5 once TRBD2 TRBV4-1
TGTGCCAGCAGCCGGACAGGGGGATACGAGCAGTACTTC CASSRTGGYEQYF TRBJ2-7 . TRBD1 TRBV7-9
TGTGCCAGCAGTTACTCGAGTGGCAATCAGCCCCAGCATTTT CASSYSSGNQPQHF TRBJ1-5 once . TRBV6-5
TGCGCCAGCAGCCCGATGACAGGGGAAGGGCAAGAGACCCAGTACTTC CASSPMTGEGQETQYF TRBJ2-5 . TRBD1 TRBV5-1
TGCGCCAGCAGCCAAGTGGGCAGTAGCAATCAGCCCCAGCATTTT CASSQVGSSNQPQHF TRBJ1-5 . . TRBV4-1
TGTGCCTGGAGTGTACGCAGGGTAAATGGCTACACCTTC CAWSVRRVNGYTF TRBJ1-2 . . TRBV30
TGTGCCCCCGGGGATAATTCACCCCTCCACTTT CAPGDNSPLHF TRBJ1-6 . . TRBV2
TGTGCCAGCAGCTTAGAGAGTTGGAATGAGCAGTTCTTC CASSLESWNEQFF TRBJ2-1 once . TRBV7-2
TGTGCCACCAGCAGGGACAGGGGGCCCTACGAGCAGTACTTC CATSRDRGPYEQYF TRBJ2-7 few TRBD1 TRBV15
TGTGCCAGCAGCGTTAACGTCTGGACAGGGGTCGGTGGGGCCAACGTCCTGACTTTC CASSVNVWTGVGGANVLTF TRBJ2-6 . TRBD1 TRBV9
TGTGCCAGCAGCTCCAGTCTTTTAGCCTCCTACGAGCAGTACTTC CASSSSLLASYEQYF TRBJ2-7 once . TRBV5-4
TGCAGCGCCACCGAAGGGGACAGTTTGTATGGCTACACCTTC CSATEGDSLYGYTF TRBJ1-2 once TRBD1 TRBV29-1
TGCGCCAGCACGGCAGGGACTAATGAAAAACTGTTTTTT CASTAGTNEKLFF TRBJ1-4 . . TRBV5-1
TGTGCCAGCAGCTTCCCGGGACACCAAAGAGAAAAACTGTTTTTT CASSFPGHQREKLFF TRBJ1-4 . . TRBV5-8
TGTGCCAGCAGCTTAGTCGGGACAGGGAAGGGGCAAATTTCACCCCTCCACTTT CASSLVGTGKGQISPLHF TRBJ1-6 once TRBD1 TRBV7-2
TGTGCCTGGAGTGACTCCGGGACAACGGGTGAAAAACTGTTTTTT CAWSDSGTTGEKLFF TRBJ1-4 . . TRBV30
TGTGCCAGCAGTTCACCAGGGACAGGGGGCTTCTACGAGCAGTACTTC CASSSPGTGGFYEQYF TRBJ2-7 . TRBD1 TRBV6-2/TRBV6-3
TGTGCCAGCAGTCTTATAGACAGTTATGGCTACACCTTC CASSLIDSYGYTF TRBJ1-2 once . TRBV2
TGTGCCAGCAGCTTGGCAGGGGAGAGCGAGCAGTACTTC CASSLAGESEQYF TRBJ2-7 many . TRBV7-9
TGCGCCAGCAGCCAAAATGGCAGGGACACCGGGGAGCTGTTTTTT CASSQNGRDTGELFF TRBJ2-2 . . TRBV4-1
TGTGCCAGCAGCCTCGGGGACAGCGGTATCTATGGCTACACCTTC CASSLGDSGIYGYTF TRBJ1-2 . TRBD1 TRBV6-2/TRBV6-3
TGTGCCAGCAGCGCGAGGGTGGTAGGGGAAGCTTTCTTT CASSARVVGEAFF TRBJ1-1 . . TRBV14
TGCAGCCTGGGACAGGGTGGACCTGAAGCTTTCTTT CSLGQGGPEAFF TRBJ1-1 . TRBD1 TRBV29-1
TGCGCCAGCAGCCCCTACAGCACCCAAGAGACCCAGTACTTC CASSPYSTQETQYF TRBJ2-5 . . TRBV5-1
TGTGCCAGCAGCTTATTCGGGCAGGGGGTTGGAGAAAAACTGTTTTTT CASSLFGQGVGEKLFF TRBJ1-4 few TRBD1 TRBV7-8
TGCAGTGCTAGTGGACAGAGCACAGATACGCAGTATTTT CSASGQSTDTQYF TRBJ2-3 once . TRBV20-1
TGTGCCAGCAGCCTTGGGGGGGACATAACCTACGAGCAGTACTTC CASSLGGDITYEQYF TRBJ2-7 . . TRBV5-6
TGTGCCAGCAGCACCAACAGGGGTGATATCTATGGCTACACCTTC CASSTNRGDIYGYTF TRBJ1-2 . TRBD1 TRBV7-2
TGTGCCAGCAGCCGCCGCACAGGGGGATCGGAGGAAAAACTGTTTTTT CASSRRTGGSEEKLFF TRBJ1-4 . TRBD1 TRBV3-1/TRBV3-2
TGTGCCAGTAGTATAGAAACGACAACTGGGGCCAACGTCCTGACTTTC CASSIETTTGANVLTF TRBJ2-6 . . TRBV19
TGTGCCAGCAGTGAACTCAGCGGGAGGTACGAGCAGTACTTC CASSELSGRYEQYF TRBJ2-7 . TRBD2 TRBV25-1
TGTGCCAGCAGTTTAACCTTGGGACAGTATGGCTACACCTTC CASSLTLGQYGYTF TRBJ1-2 . TRBD1 TRBV28
TGTGCCAGCAGTTTCTCAGGGTTAGAGTACGAGCAGTACTTC CASSFSGLEYEQYF TRBJ2-7 once . TRBV6-1
TGCGCCAGCAGCTTAATTTTTGGCGGGCGCACAGATACGCAGTATTTT CASSLIFGGRTDTQYF TRBJ2-3 . . TRBV5-1